This T cell receptor (beta chain) emerged from a study of shared clonotypes between healthy human individuals. Study background: Participating donors consisted of two women and a few men aged 18 to 49.

The V gene's germline CDR1 is WNHNN and CDR2 SYGVQD (reference sequence). This CDR3 has 13 residues. The germline V and J ends were trimmed by 8 bases and 12 bases, with 20 bases remaining between them. Per the authors' pipeline: ImmunoSEQ gave junction-only sequences without quality scores, so filtering differed. Sequenced by immunoSEQ multiplex PCR; TCRdb stores in-frame clones only, minus some. The V and J calls and clone size are taken from that table; D and trimming were inferred from the DNA. The table lists around 440,000 clones, 70% to 80% of them singletons, with more than 10% in the top ten.

The sequencing sample was made of PBMCs. This chain connects TRBV10-1 to TRBJ2-1, with D possibly TRBD1 on 5 matching bases. This receptor was obtained from a woman aged 40 to 50 in good health. Some clones in this sample may be carry-over from other donors' samples. The CDR3 here is CASWGPLADGQFF. CDR3 DNA: TGCGCCAGCTGGGGCCCTTTAGCAGATGGGCAGTTCTTC.